Below, 3 T cell receptor beta chains from the same sample are listed, as sequenced in a study of PD-1 blockade in classical Hodgkin lymphoma. Assay used: immunoSEQ multiplex PCR; TCRdb lists only in-frame clones, some missing. Among some 13,000 clones, more than 80% were seen once, and the ten largest hold about 15%. Noted time point: cycle 4 day 1 (C4D1), after less than seven weeks of nivolumab. Each patient relapsed following autologous stem cell transplantation, and prior brentuximab vedotin exposure differed. Sequencing was performed on peripheral blood mononuclear cells (PBMCs), taken before the fourth cycle of nivolumab. The origin of the receptors is a human donor with classical Hodgkin lymphoma.

V usage is TRBV6-5 and J usage is TRBJ1-1; weak D call: TRBD1 (5 bases). CDR3 length equals 13 residues. Germline CDR1 MNHEY, CDR2 SVGAGI. Trimming removed 5 bases from V and 7 bases from J, with 14 bases in between. The CDR3 loop reads CASSTHQGGEAFF. For the CDR3, the DNA is TGTGCCAGCAGTACCCACCAGGGAGGTGAAGCTTTCTTT.

The J gene is TRBJ1-1, the V gene TRBV7-2; D gene uncertain. The CDR3 extends over 14 amino acids. Germline V gene data show CDR1 as SGHTA and CDR2 as FQGNSA. V gave up 5 bases and J gave up 8 bases, with 18 bases separating them. For the CDR3, the DNA is TGTGCCAGCAGCCCAAATATTCTTCTCAAAGAAGCTTTCTTT. Amino acid sequence: CASSPNILLKEAFF.

This sequence joins TRBV11-2 and TRBJ2-7; a possible D gene is TRBD2 (6 bases). V was cut by 5 bases and J by 0 bases, with 11 bases left in between. Germline V lookup: CDR1 SGHAT, CDR2 FQNNGV. This CDR3 contains 14 residues. Written as DNA, the CDR3 is TGTGCCAGCAGCACCCTGGGGGGCTCCTACGAGCAGTACTTC. Encoded protein: CASSTLGGSYEQYF.